What follows is one T cell receptor (beta chain) and its context. As yet, its antigen is unknown. The ends were cut back, 5 bases at V and 0 bases at J, with 28 bases in the middle. CDR3 length equals 20 residues. Germline CDR1 reads SEHNR; CDR2 reads FQNEAQ (reference sequence). From the reads, TCRdb called clonotypes with MiXCR, one entry per CDR3 protein. The sample has about 20,000 distinct CDR3 sequences; over 40% are singletons. This specimen comes from a study of T cell repertoires in cytomegalovirus infection. Study overall: Alongside well-studied HLA-B-restricted CMV epitopes, recently identified HLA-C-restricted CMV epitopes were also used. Study-wide results and caveats: Ex vivo, HLA-C-restricted CMV-specific TCR beta clonotypes prevailed over the rest of the response. People with CMV and the relevant HLA were identified by cumulative public TCR beta family frequency.

The sample was CD8+ T cells from cultured PBMCs, taken from culture after CMV antigen stimulation. The rearrangement joins TRBV7-9 to TRBJ1-1, with D maybe TRBD1 (6 bases). The clonotype was recovered from a human donor in good health (CMV status not recorded). Some clones in this sample may be carry-over from other donors' samples. The CDR3 loop reads CASSHPSDRPTQNMNTEAFF. The DNA for the CDR3 is TGTGCCAGCAGCCACCCCTCGGACAGACCCACGCAGAATATGAACACTGAAGCTTTCTTT. Supplemented by reference TRBV7-9 and TRBJ1-1, the full variable domain reads DTGVSQNPRHKITKRGQNVTFRCDPISEHNRLYWYRQTLGQGPEFLTYFQNEAQLEKSRLLSDRFSAERPKGSFSTLEIQRTEQGDSAMYLCASSHPSDRPTQNMNTEAFFGQGTRLTVV.